A single T cell receptor (beta chain) is shown here with its context. Its antigen is as yet unknown. These data are taken from a study of T cells in localized non-small cell lung cancer. Overall study results and limits: Of the top 100 tumor clones, median around 60 were in adjacent lung, approximately 28 among its top 100. Patients showing higher blood T cell density tended to see longer overall survival. A single tumor region was sequenced, leaving heterogeneity possible. Uninvolved adjacent lung had the highest recorded T cell clonality, with tumor below it.

Assay: immunoSEQ multiplex PCR; the TCRdb copy retains only in-frame clones and omits some. The table lists roughly 70,000 clones, approximately 87% of them singletons. This CDR3 has 20 amino acids. The V and J ends lost 3 bases and 0 bases, in that order; junction bases with no gene match: 19. Germline CDR1 KGHSH, CDR2 LQKENI. The TCR sequence derives from a male donor aged 60 or over with stage III squamous cell lung carcinoma. Material: peripheral blood, obtained before any cancer treatment. The rearrangement joins TRBV18 to TRBJ1-2, with TRBD1 matching over 7 bases. CDR3 coding DNA: TGTGCCAGCTCACCGCTCTATTCCCCGGGACAGAGCCCTTCTAACTATGGCTACACCTTC. Amino acids: CASSPLYSPGQSPSNYGYTF.